Following are 29 T cell receptor beta chains from one sample sequenced in a study of blood T cell repertoires in COVID-19. Some clones are missing from TCRdb's copy, which holds only in-frame ones; the method was immunoSEQ multiplex PCR. The sample carries 250,000 to 300,000 clones, roughly 85% recorded once. The specimen was peripheral blood. Receptors were obtained from a woman in her 70s with acute or convalescent COVID-19.

The gene calls are TRBV20-1 and TRBJ1-1, with a weak D call TRBD1 (6 bases). V gave up 0 bases and J gave up 11 bases, with 10 bases separating them. Germline values: CDR1 DFQATT, CDR2 SNEGSKA (reference sequence). There are 11 residues in the CDR3. The CDR3: CSARDRGRAFF. In nucleotides, the CDR3 is TGCAGTGCTAGAGACAGGGGTCGGGCTTTCTTT.

The gene calls are TRBV3-1 (or the pseudogene TRBV3-2) and TRBJ2-2; 9 bases align to TRBD2. Trimming cost V 4 bases and J 0 bases; bases outside gene matches: 6. The CDR3 length is 17 residues. Germline V lookup: CDR1 LGHDT, CDR2 YNNKEL (reference sequence). The CDR3 sequence is CASSPYSSGANTGELFF. CDR3 DNA: TGTGCCAGCAGCCCCTATTCTAGCGGGGCGAACACCGGGGAGCTGTTTTTT.

The genes are TRBV11-2 and TRBJ2-7, with D possibly TRBD1 on 6 matching bases. Germline CDR1 is SGHAT and CDR2 is FQNNGV. The V gene lost 6 bases and the J gene lost 2 bases, with 14 bases spanning the gap. The CDR3 runs to 14 residues. The CDR3 DNA reads as TGTGCCAGCAGTCATACGGGACAAACCTACGAGCAGTACTTC. Its protein product is CASSHTGQTYEQYF.

This clone was seen more than once but under ten times. This chain connects TRBV19 to TRBJ1-2; 8 bases are a match to TRBD1. V trimming: 4 bases; J trimming: 4 bases; junction bases outside the gene matches: 5. Germline lookup yields CDR1 LNHDA and CDR2 SQIVND (reference sequence). This CDR3 is built from 14 residues. This chain's CDR3 is CASSRQGPSYGYTF. CDR3 DNA: TGTGCCAGTAGTAGACAGGGGCCCTCCTATGGCTACACCTTC.

V gene TRBV27 combines with J gene TRBJ1-1, with TRBD1 as a possible D gene (5 bases). Looked up from germline, CDR1 is MNHEY and CDR2 is SMNVEV (reference sequence). There are 13 residues in the CDR3. The germline V and J ends were trimmed by 3 bases and 2 bases, with 7 bases remaining between them. CDR3 coding DNA: TGTGCCAGCAGTTTCAGGGTTAACACTGAAGCTTTCTTT. It encodes CASSFRVNTEAFF.

The chain combines TRBV3-1 (or the pseudogene TRBV3-2) with TRBJ1-5; D unclear. CDR1 and CDR2 from the germline V gene are LGHDT and YNNKEL (reference sequence). V was pared by 0 bases and J by 3 bases, with 9 bases between. This CDR3 has 15 amino acids. The CDR3 DNA reads TGTGCCAGCAGCCAAGATGCGGCTTACAATCAGCCCCAGCATTTT. Translated: CASSQDAAYNQPQHF.

The chain combines TRBV5-1 with TRBJ2-2, with 7 bases matching TRBD2. The CDR3 is 14 residues long. V lost 1 base and J lost 5; bases outside the gene matches: 2. Germline lookup yields CDR1 SGHRS and CDR2 YFSETQ. CDR3 DNA: TGCGCCAGCAGCTTGTCGCGGGAGACCGGGGAGCTGTTTTTT. It is translated as CASSLSRETGELFF.

The chain recombines TRBV27 with TRBJ1-6; D may be TRBD1 (5 bases). V was shortened by 2 bases and J by 10 bases, with 12 bases between the two germline ends. CDR1 MNHEY and CDR2 SMNVEV come from the germline V gene (reference sequence). The CDR3 loop spans 14 amino acids. CDR3 region: CASSLKGEGSPLHF. DNA for the CDR3: TGTGCCAGCAGTTTAAAAGGGGAGGGATCACCCCTCCACTTT.

This clone has just a few counts. This chain joins TRBV2 and TRBJ1-1; D gene ambiguous. This CDR3 has 13 residues. Looked up from germline, CDR1 is SNHLY and CDR2 is FYNNEI. Trimming took 6 bases from V and 11 from J, leaving 19 bases between them. The CDR3 DNA is TGTGCCAGCAGCAGGTCCGGGAGAGTGTGGGCTTTCTTT. Its translation: CASSRSGRVWAFF.

This clone came up a few times. This rearrangement joins TRBV24-1 to TRBJ1-4, with 7 bases aligning to TRBD1. This CDR3 is 18 amino acids long. V dropped 5 bases and J dropped 0; count of bases not matched to a gene: 11. Germline assignment: CDR1 KGHDR and CDR2 SFDVKD. The DNA for the CDR3 is TGTGCCACCAGTGTCGTAAACTCCAGGGGGGCAACTAATGAAAAACTGTTTTTT. Residues: CATSVVNSRGATNEKLFF.

This chain links TRBV5-1 with TRBJ2-2; D not certain. Trimming cost V 2 bases and J 6 bases, with 8 bases left between them. Germline-derived CDR1 and CDR2 are SGHRS and YFSETQ. The CDR3 runs 13 residues. The CDR3 protein is CASSLQPAGELFF. The DNA of the CDR3 is TGCGCCAGCAGCTTACAGCCCGCCGGGGAGCTGTTTTTT.

The chain combines TRBV13 with TRBJ1-2, with D unclear. V was cut by 0 bases and J by 2 bases, with 7 bases left in between. The CDR3 has 14 amino acids. In germline, CDR1 is PRHDT, CDR2 FYEKMQ (reference sequence). The CDR3 DNA is TGTGCCAGCAGCTTAGGGGTTGAGAACTATGGCTACACCTTC. Translation: CASSLGVENYGYTF.

The CDR3 sequence is CASSLSETGVRAFF. The CDR3 DNA is TGTGCCAGCAGTTTATCGGAGACAGGTGTCCGAGCTTTCTTT. V and J are TRBV27 and TRBJ1-1; tentatively, D is TRBD1 (6 bases). The CDR3 spans 14 residues. Per the germline V gene, CDR1 is MNHEY and CDR2 is SMNVEV (reference sequence). V dropped 0 bases and J dropped 10 bases, with 15 bases sitting between them.

The V and J genes are TRBV5-4 and TRBJ1-5; D is possibly TRBD1 (5 bases). The CDR3 consists of 12 residues. Between the trimmed V and J ends, which lost 1 base and 9 bases, there was a span of 8 bases. Germline CDR1 SGHNT, CDR2 YYREEE (reference sequence). CDR3 loop: CASSLTGGPQHF. The CDR3 DNA follows: TGTGCCAGCAGCTTGACAGGCGGGCCCCAGCATTTT.

This clone was detected once. The rearrangement links TRBV5-1 to TRBJ2-1; tentative D call: TRBD2 (7 bases). The CDR3 covers 14 residues. Germline CDR1 reads SGHRS; CDR2 reads YFSETQ. The V end lost 2 bases, the J end lost 5 bases, and 11 bases lay between the germline ends. CDR3 nucleotide sequence: TGCGCCAGCAGCTTAAGGGGGAGGGACAATGAGCAGTTCTTC. This encodes CASSLRGRDNEQFF.

This clone was seen once. J is TRBJ1-3 and V is TRBV5-1; D not certain. The CDR3 totals 15 residues. Trimming took 0 bases from V and 0 from J, leaving 7 bases between them. The V gene's germline CDR1 is SGHRS and CDR2 YFSETQ. In nucleotides, the CDR3 is TGCGCCAGCAGCTTGGGCGGATTCTCTGGAAACACCATATATTTT. This gives the protein CASSLGGFSGNTIYF.

This clone was observed a few times. Other DNA sequences in this sample translate to the same CDR3. The CDR3 DNA follows: TGCGCCAGCAGCTTGGGTTATCGGGGAGATGAGCAGTTCTTC. Translated, it gives CASSLGYRGDEQFF. V usage is TRBV5-1 and J usage is TRBJ2-1; D might be TRBD2 (5 bases). Germline V lookup: CDR1 SGHRS, CDR2 YFSETQ. The CDR3 length is 14 residues. The ends were cut back, 0 bases at V and 8 bases at J, with 12 bases in the middle. The entire variable domain, with the rest obtained from reference TRBV5-1 and TRBJ2-1, is as follows: KAGVTQTPRYLIKTRGQQVTLSCSPISGHRSVSWYQQTPGQGLQFLFEYFSETQRNKGNFPGRFSGRQFSNSRSEMNVSTLELGDSALYLCASSLGYRGDEQFFGPGTRLTVL.

The rearrangement links TRBV7-8 to TRBJ1-6; D unresolved. Trimming removed 6 bases at V and 1 base at J, with 16 bases between. Germline values: CDR1 SGHVS, CDR2 FQNEAQ. This CDR3 contains 17 residues. For the CDR3, the DNA is TGTGCCAGCAGATCCGCCCTTGAGCGGTCCTATAATTCACCCCTCCACTTT. It yields the protein CASRSALERSYNSPLHF.

The chain recombines TRBV5-1 with TRBJ2-7, with D possibly matching TRBD1 (5 bases). Trimming cost V 4 bases and J 4 bases, with 9 bases left between them. The germline CDR1 and CDR2 sequences are SGHRS and YFSETQ. The CDR3 totals 12 residues. CDR3 loop: CASSNQGYEQYF. CDR3 nucleotides: TGCGCCAGCAGCAACCAGGGTTACGAGCAGTACTTC.

The chain is built from TRBV5-4 and TRBJ1-2; D not certain. Germline-derived CDR1 and CDR2 are SGHNT and YYREEE (reference sequence). The CDR3 has 13 amino acids. Trimming shortened V by 2 bases and J by 4 bases, and 9 bases separated the two germline ends. The CDR3 DNA sequence: TGTGCCAGCAGCTTCCCAACTGCCTATGGCTACACCTTC. It yields the protein CASSFPTAYGYTF.

The chain links TRBV6-5 to TRBJ2-1; 10 nucleotides agree with TRBD1. V lost 6 bases to trimming and J lost 3 bases; unmatched junction nucleotides: 5. The CDR3 runs to 15 residues. Germline-derived CDR1 and CDR2 are MNHEY and SVGAGI. The CDR3 here is CASRDRGLGYNEQFF. Written as DNA, the CDR3 is TGTGCCAGCAGGGACAGGGGGTTGGGCTACAATGAGCAGTTCTTC.

The chain employs TRBV18 and TRBJ1-3; D gene uncertain. The CDR3 covers 16 residues. The V and J ends lost 2 bases and 3 bases respectively, with 14 bases between them. The V gene's germline CDR1 is KGHSH and CDR2 LQKENI. The CDR3 loop is CASSPTPGNLGNTIYF. CDR3 nucleotides: TGTGCCAGCTCACCAACGCCCGGGAACCTTGGAAACACCATATATTTT.

The V gene is TRBV5-1, the J gene TRBJ2-2; D is possibly TRBD1 (5 bases). The germline V gene encodes CDR1 SGHRS and CDR2 YFSETQ. CDR3 length: 13 amino acids. Trimming left V 6 bases short and J 9 bases short, with 15 bases between. The chain's CDR3 is CASTWEGARELFF. DNA for the CDR3: TGCGCCAGCACCTGGGAAGGGGCGCGGGAGCTGTTTTTT.

This chain connects TRBV24-1 to TRBJ1-3; 9 bases match TRBD1. J lost 7 bases, V lost 4 bases, and 22 bases had no gene match. This CDR3 contains 20 residues. CDR1 and CDR2 from the germline V gene are KGHDR and SFDVKD. The CDR3 is CATSDLRDRVHAGLTNTIYF. CDR3 nucleotide sequence: TGTGCCACCAGTGACCTCCGGGACAGGGTCCATGCTGGGTTAACGAACACCATATATTTT.

The chain uses TRBV29-1 and TRBJ2-3; D perhaps matches TRBD2 (6 bases). The V end was cut by 0 bases, the J end by 6 bases, with 22 bases between. The CDR3 contains 17 residues. CDR1 is SQVTM, CDR2 ANQGSEA, per germline. The CDR3 loop reads CSVEEGVGGPLVDTQYF. The CDR3 DNA is TGCAGCGTTGAAGAAGGAGTCGGGGGTCCGTTGGTGGATACGCAGTATTTT.

The chain combines TRBV29-1 with TRBJ2-7, with D unresolved. Trimming removed 6 bases from V and 2 bases from J, with 8 bases in between. The V gene's germline CDR1 is SQVTM and CDR2 ANQGSEA. The CDR3 is 11 amino acids. In DNA form, the CDR3 reads TGCAGCGTGCGAGGAGCCTACGAGCAGTACTTC. Its translation is CSVRGAYEQYF.

This clone is a singleton in its sample. The chain employs TRBV5-1 and TRBJ1-1; maybe TRBD1 (5 bases). CDR1 SGHRS and CDR2 YFSETQ come from the germline V gene. This CDR3 is built from 14 residues. V gave up 3 bases and J gave up 4 bases, with 13 bases separating them. The CDR3, as DNA: TGCGCCAGCAGCTCCCAGGGAAGAAGCACTGAAGCTTTCTTT. Translation gives CASSSQGRSTEAFF.

J is TRBJ1-6 and V is TRBV19, with D possibly matching TRBD1 (5 bases). Germline V CDR1 and CDR2: LNHDA, SQIVND (reference sequence). The CDR3 is made up of 17 amino acids. V lost 4 bases, J lost 6 bases, and 19 bases lay in between. CDR3 coding DNA: TGTGCCAGTAGTACGGAGCGGGGGGTAGACTTTAATTCACCCCTCCACTTT. Amino acid sequence: CASSTERGVDFNSPLHF.

The gene calls are TRBV11-2 and TRBJ2-7; 7 bases align to TRBD2. V lost 5 bases, J lost 4 bases, and 8 bases stayed unmatched. Germline CDR1 SGHAT, CDR2 FQNNGV. The CDR3 covers 14 residues. This CDR3 reads CASSPRTRDYEQYF. CDR3 in DNA: TGTGCCAGCAGCCCCCGGACTAGAGATTACGAGCAGTACTTC. Filled out from reference TRBV11-2 and TRBJ2-7, the complete variable domain reads EAGVAQSPRYKIIEKRQSVAFWCNPISGHATLYWYQQILGQGPKLLIQFQNNGVVDDSQLPKDRFSAERLKGVDSTLKIQPAKLEDSAVYLCASSPRTRDYEQYFGPGTRLTVT.